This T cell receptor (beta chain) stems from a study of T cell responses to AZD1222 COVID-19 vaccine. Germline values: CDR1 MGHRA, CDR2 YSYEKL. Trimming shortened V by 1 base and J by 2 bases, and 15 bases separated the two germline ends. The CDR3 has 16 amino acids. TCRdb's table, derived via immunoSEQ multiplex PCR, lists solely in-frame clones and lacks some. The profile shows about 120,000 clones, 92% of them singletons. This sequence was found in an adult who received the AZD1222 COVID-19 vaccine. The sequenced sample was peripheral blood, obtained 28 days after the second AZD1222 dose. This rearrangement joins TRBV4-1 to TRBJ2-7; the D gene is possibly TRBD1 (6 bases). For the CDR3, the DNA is TGCGCCAGCAGCCAAGGAACAGGGACGTTCGCCTACGAGCAGTACTTC. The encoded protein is CASSQGTGTFAYEQYF.